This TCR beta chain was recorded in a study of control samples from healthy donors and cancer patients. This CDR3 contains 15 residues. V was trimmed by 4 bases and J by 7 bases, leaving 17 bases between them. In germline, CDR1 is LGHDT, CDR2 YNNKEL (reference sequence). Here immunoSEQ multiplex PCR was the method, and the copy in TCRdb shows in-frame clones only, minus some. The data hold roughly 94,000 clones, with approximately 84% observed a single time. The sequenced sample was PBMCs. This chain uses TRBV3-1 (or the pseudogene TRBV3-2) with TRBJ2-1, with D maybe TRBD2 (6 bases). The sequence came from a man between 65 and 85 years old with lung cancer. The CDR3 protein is CASSRLGTSRNEQFF. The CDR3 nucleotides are TGTGCCAGCAGCCGCCTCGGGACTTCGAGGAATGAGCAGTTCTTC.